The next 11 T cell receptor beta chains were all read from a single sample in a study of blood T cells in healthy people across ages. A second PCR, run for about 6 to 12 cycles, used a sample-barcoded 5' primer plus a J-beta primer mix. From the 5' RACE reads, TCRdb called clonotypes with MiXCR, one entry per CDR3 protein. The sample has roughly 1.5 million distinct CDR3 sequences, approximately 43% seen once. The sample comprised blood. The receptor source for this set is a woman under 30 in good health.

The V gene is TRBV12-3 or TRBV12-4, the J gene TRBJ2-4, with D unclear. This CDR3 has 15 residues. The V end was cut by 3 bases, the J end by 3 bases, with 12 bases between. The CDR3 coding sequence is TGTGCCAGCAGTTTCGGTCTGCCAGGCAAAAACATTCAGTACTTC. This codes for CASSFGLPGKNIQYF.

The chain combines TRBV28 with TRBJ2-1; 7 bases match TRBD2. This CDR3 has 15 residues. Germline V CDR1 and CDR2: MDHEN, SYDVKM. J gave up 4 bases and V 3 bases, and 6 bases lay outside the gene matches. The CDR3 is CASSLTSWDYNEQFF. CDR3 sequence (DNA): TGTGCCAGCAGTTTGACTAGCTGGGATTACAATGAGCAGTTCTTC.

CDR3 in DNA: TGTGCCAGCAGCCCACGACAGGGAGGACTAATGAAAAAACTGTTTTTT. It yields the protein CASSPRQGGLMKKLFF. V and J are TRBV7-9 and TRBJ1-4; 7 bases fit TRBD1. The CDR3 sequence is 16 residues long. Germline loops: CDR1 SEHNR, CDR2 FQNEAQ (reference sequence). V shed 5 bases and J 9 bases; nucleotides not matched to a gene: 15.

This clonotype was picked up one time. The rearrangement links TRBV14 to TRBJ2-1; D may be TRBD2 (5 bases). Germline CDR1 and CDR2: SGHDN and FVKESK. This CDR3 spans 13 amino acids. V was cut by 1 base and J by 9 bases, with 10 bases left in between. In nucleotides, the CDR3 is TGTGCCAGCAGCCAAGCGTTAGCGTCTGAGCAGTTCTTC. Its translation: CASSQALASEQFF.

This chain links TRBV27 with TRBJ2-1, with a weak D call TRBD1 (6 bases). The CDR3 length is 13 residues. Germline CDR1 MNHEY, CDR2 SMNVEV (reference sequence). V lost 8 bases, J lost 5 bases, and 13 bases lay in between. The CDR3 loop is CASRDTEDNEQFF. In DNA, the CDR3 is TGTGCCAGCCGGGACACAGAAGACAATGAGCAGTTCTTC.

Regarding this clonotype: An end of the junction does not agree with germline; a read error may underlie this. The chain carries TRBV7-7 and TRBJ2-7, with D maybe TRBD1 (8 bases). The J call may be in error: the DNA end matches TRBJ2-5 better. Germline V gives CDR1 SSHAT, CDR2 FNYEAQ (reference sequence). The CDR3 consists of 16 residues. This chain's CDR3 is CASSLAGRGRAETQYF. The CDR3 nucleotides are TGTGCTAGCAGCTTAGCGGGCAGGGGGCGCGCAGAGACCCAGTACTTC.

This clonotype came up a few times. The J gene is TRBJ2-3, the V gene TRBV7-8, with TRBD2 identical over 12 bases. After removal of 5 bases from V and 8 bases from J, the junction contained 8 bases not matched to a gene. CDR3 length: 15 amino acids. Germline CDR1 is SGHVS and CDR2 is FQNEAQ. In DNA, the CDR3 is TGTGCCAGCAGCCCCCGGACTAGCGGGATCGTTACGCAGTATTTT. Translating it yields CASSPRTSGIVTQYF.

This clonotype was counted a few times. The CDR3 loop reads CATSRQDPVETQYF. The CDR3 region has the DNA TGTGCCACCAGCAGACAGGACCCTGTGGAGACCCAGTACTTC. V gene TRBV15 combines with J gene TRBJ2-5, with D unclear. V was trimmed by 2 bases and J by 5 bases, leaving 12 bases between them. This CDR3 contains 14 residues. Germline V gene lookup returns CDR1 LNHNV and CDR2 YYDKDF (reference sequence).

J is TRBJ2-3 and V is TRBV27; the D is unclear. This CDR3 region has 13 residues. Trimming shortened V by 4 bases and J by 2 bases, and 7 bases separated the two germline ends. Germline assignment: CDR1 MNHEY and CDR2 SMNVEV (reference sequence). CDR3: CASSSSYTDTQYF. The CDR3 region has the DNA TGTGCCAGCAGTTCCTCGTACACAGATACGCAGTATTTT.

The CDR3 nucleotides are TGCGCCAGCAGCTTGGAAAAGGGGGCGACTGAAGCTTTCTTT. It yields the protein CASSLEKGATEAFF. This chain joins TRBV5-1 and TRBJ1-1, with 7 bases that match TRBD1. J was trimmed by 5 bases and V by 0 bases; bases with no gene match: 4. The CDR3 spans 14 residues. Per germline, CDR1 SGHRS and CDR2 YFSETQ.

The gene calls are TRBV25-1 and TRBJ1-1; tentatively, D is TRBD1 (6 bases). CDR3 length: 14 residues. Germline V lookup: CDR1 MGHDK, CDR2 SYGVNS. The germline V and J ends were trimmed by 8 bases and 6 bases, with 19 bases remaining between them. CDR3 nucleotide sequence: TGTGCCAGCCCCAGGACAGCCGTGGTGTCTGAAGCTTTCTTT. Its protein product is CASPRTAVVSEAFF.